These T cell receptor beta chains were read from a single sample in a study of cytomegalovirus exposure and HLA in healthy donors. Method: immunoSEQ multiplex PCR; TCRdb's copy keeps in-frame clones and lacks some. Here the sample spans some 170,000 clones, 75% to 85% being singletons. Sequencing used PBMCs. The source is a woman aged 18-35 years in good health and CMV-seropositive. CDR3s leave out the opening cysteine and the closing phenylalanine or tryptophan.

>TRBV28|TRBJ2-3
ASSLSTAASTDTQY
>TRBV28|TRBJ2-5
ASRARTGGRETQY
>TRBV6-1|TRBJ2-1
ASRAGGAYNEQF
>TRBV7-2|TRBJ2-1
ASSLGDTGDNEQF
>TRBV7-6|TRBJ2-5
ASSDPLLGTGGAQQETQY
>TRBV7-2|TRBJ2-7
ASSSGLAGSYEQY
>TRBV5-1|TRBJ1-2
ASSEGQGYYGYT
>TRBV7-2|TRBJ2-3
ASSLEGLDQDTQY
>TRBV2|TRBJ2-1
ASRSGRNQQF
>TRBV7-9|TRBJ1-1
ASSKGQKNTEAF
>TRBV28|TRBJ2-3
ASSQRLAGNTDTQY
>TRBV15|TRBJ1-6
ATSRGTGGFPSYNSPLH
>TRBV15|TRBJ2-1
ATSILSGGGYNEQF
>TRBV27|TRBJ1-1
ASSPLGLTLNTEAF
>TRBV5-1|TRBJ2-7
ASSRTGFNEQY
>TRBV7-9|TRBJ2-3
ASSLHEVDTQY
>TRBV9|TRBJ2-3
ASSPSPSGRLTDTQY
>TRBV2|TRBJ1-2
ASSEWGTGALVNYGYT
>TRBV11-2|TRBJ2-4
ASSGLAGVLYIQY
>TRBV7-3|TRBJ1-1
ASSLFHRGAGTEAF
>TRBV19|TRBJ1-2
ASSYFYGYT
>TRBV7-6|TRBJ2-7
ASSSGLNYEQY
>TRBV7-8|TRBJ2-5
ASSPLFGSGGHGEETQY
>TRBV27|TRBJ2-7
ASSPQGARGNYEQY
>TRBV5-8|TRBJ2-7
ASKGEDYEQY
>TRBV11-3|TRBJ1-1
ASSLARNTEAF
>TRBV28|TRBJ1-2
ASSSQSGYYGYT
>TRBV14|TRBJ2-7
ASSQDRVSIYEQY
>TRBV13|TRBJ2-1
ASSLKGTGVFNEQF
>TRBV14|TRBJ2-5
ASSQAWRGRQETQY
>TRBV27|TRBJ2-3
ASRKTSGGADTQY
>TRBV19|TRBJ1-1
ASSTPRGGHTEAF
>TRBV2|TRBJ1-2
ASSRDKNYGYT
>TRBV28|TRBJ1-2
ASSSVGLEGYT
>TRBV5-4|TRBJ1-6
ASNMENSPLH
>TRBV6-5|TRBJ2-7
ASRVPEGEQY
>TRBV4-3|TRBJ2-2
ASSQRTSGVSAGELF
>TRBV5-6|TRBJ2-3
ASTRPDYTDTQY
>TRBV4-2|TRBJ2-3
ASSQDARGTDTQY
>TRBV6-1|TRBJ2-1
ASRSLSGGANEQF
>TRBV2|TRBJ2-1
ASSDFSGGDLGRNEQF
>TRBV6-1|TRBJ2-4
ASSDGQAYDIQY
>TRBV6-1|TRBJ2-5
ASSEARGRETQY
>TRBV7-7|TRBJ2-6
ASSQGTGGSGANGLT
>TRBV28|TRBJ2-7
ASTLAGESYEQY
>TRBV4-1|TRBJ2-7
ASSQGTGNHYEQY
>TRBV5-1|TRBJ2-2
ASSSLGTGAGELF
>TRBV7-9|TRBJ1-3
ASSLPISSGNTIY
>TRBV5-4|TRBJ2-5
ASSLARGQETQY
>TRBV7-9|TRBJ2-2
ASSERTGSGGELF
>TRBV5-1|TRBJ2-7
ASSQWPTGGTYEQY
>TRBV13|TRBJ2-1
ASKKRFPIDSGGLNNEQF
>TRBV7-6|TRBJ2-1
ASSLVGQGSYNEQF
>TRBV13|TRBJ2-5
ASSQGQGTMKTQY
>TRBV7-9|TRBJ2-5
ASSLSGKETQY